Given below is one T cell receptor (beta chain) in context. What it recognizes is unknown. CDR1 MDHEN and CDR2 SYDVKM come from the germline V gene. The CDR3 extends over 15 amino acids. The ends were cut back, 5 bases at V and 6 bases at J, with 17 bases in the middle. These data are taken from a study of T cell responses to AZD1222 COVID-19 vaccine. The repertoire was sequenced with immunoSEQ multiplex PCR; TCRdb's copy has only in-frame clones and lacks some. Of tens of thousands of clones listed, approximately 90% were seen once; the top ten hold less than 35%. Findings and limits, study-wide: In all cases, repertoires were sampled only after the peak T cell response. At study baseline, merely several AZD1222 recipients were seropositive.

This clonotype was sampled from an adult who received the AZD1222 COVID-19 vaccine. The rearrangement joins TRBV28 to TRBJ2-1; D may be TRBD1 (7 bases). Sequenced material: peripheral blood, taken 28 days after the second AZD1222 dose. The DNA of the CDR3 is TGTGCCAGCAGTCCAAGGATCCAGGGGGGCAATGAGCAGTTCTTC. This gives the protein CASSPRIQGGNEQFF.